The clone carrying this TCR beta chain was detected ten times or more. The source of the sample is a study of T cells of healthy individuals. One entry per CDR3 protein results from TCRdb running MiXCR on the 5' RACE reads. The sample lists approximately 58,000 distinct CDR3 sequences; 14% to 15% were seen once. Germline V lookup: CDR1 SEHNR, CDR2 FQNEAQ (reference sequence). V dropped 3 bases and J dropped 1 base, with 13 bases sitting between them. This CDR3 spans 15 amino acids. The sequence was collected from a human donor in good health. This chain joins TRBV7-9 and TRBJ2-7; D gene uncertain. The CDR3 sequence: CASSFSIGPSYEQYF. DNA for the CDR3: TGTGCCAGCAGCTTTTCTATTGGACCGTCCTACGAGCAGTACTTC.